This T cell receptor (beta chain) emerged from a study of shared clonotypes between healthy human individuals. Comments on this clone: The antigen remains unidentified.

CDR1 is GTSNPN, CDR2 SVGIG, per germline (reference sequence). Trimming cost V 3 bases and J 6 bases; bases outside gene matches: 16. The CDR3 is 16 amino acids. The repertoire was sequenced with immunoSEQ multiplex PCR; TCRdb's copy has only in-frame clones and lacks some. In the table there are about 990,000 clones, around 82% of which are singletons. Overall study findings and caveats: Against clonotypes common to all four donors, non-shared ones had lower generation probabilities. Clonotype sharing across donors was expected to vary with sequencing depth.

This chain connects TRBV30 to TRBJ2-7; TRBD2 agrees at 8 bases. The TCR originated in a man between 18 and 35 years old in good health. Some clones in this sample may be carry-over from other donors' samples. The specimen sequenced was memory CD4+ T cells from PBMCs. The subset denotes: CD45RA-negative fraction. The CDR3 coding sequence is TGTGCCTGGAGGTCGGTCTGGGCGGGAGGAGCGGGCGAGCAGTACTTC. This codes for CAWRSVWAGGAGEQYF. The full variable domain, its missing parts supplied by reference TRBV30 and TRBJ2-7, is SQTIHQWPATLVQPVGSPLSLECTVEGTSNPNLYWYRQAAGRGLQLLFYSVGIGQISSEVPQNLSASRPQDRQFILSSKKLLLSDSGFYLCAWRSVWAGGAGEQYFGPGTRLTVT.